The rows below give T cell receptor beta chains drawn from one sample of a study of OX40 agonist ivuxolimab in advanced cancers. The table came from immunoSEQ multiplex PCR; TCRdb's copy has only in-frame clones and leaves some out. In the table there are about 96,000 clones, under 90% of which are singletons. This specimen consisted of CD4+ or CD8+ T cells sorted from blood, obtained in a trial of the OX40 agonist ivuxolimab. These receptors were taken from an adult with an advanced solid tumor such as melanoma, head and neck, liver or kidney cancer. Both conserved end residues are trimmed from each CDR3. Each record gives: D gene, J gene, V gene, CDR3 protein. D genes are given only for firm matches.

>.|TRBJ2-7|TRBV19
ASSIDLAPSYEQY
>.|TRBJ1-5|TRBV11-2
ASSLGYNQPQH
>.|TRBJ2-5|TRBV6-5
ASSYSLEVETQY
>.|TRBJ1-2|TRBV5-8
ASSLATGSNYGYT
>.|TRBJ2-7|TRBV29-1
SVRQGGGEQY
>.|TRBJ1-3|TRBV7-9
ASSFVGSQGGRNTIY
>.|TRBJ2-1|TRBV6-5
ASSYEGGRAEQF
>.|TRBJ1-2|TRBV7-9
ASSAGFVGYT
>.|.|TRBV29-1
SAVGRVGYEQY
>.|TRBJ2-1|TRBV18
ASSPTTGYNEQF
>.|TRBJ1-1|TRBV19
ASSIGGWYSWNTEAF
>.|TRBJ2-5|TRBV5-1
ASSSNTGQETQY
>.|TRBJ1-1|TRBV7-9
ASRLPPGDGTEAF
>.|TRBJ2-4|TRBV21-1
ASSTPGQGATAKNIQY
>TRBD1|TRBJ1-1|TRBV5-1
ASSPQGAQNTEAF
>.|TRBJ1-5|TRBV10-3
AIRGNDGQPQH
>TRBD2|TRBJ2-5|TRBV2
ASSVGLAGSQETQY
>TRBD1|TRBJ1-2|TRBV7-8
ASSRRDRDGYT
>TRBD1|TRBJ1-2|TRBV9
ASSADRDPSLGGYT
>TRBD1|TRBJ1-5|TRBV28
ASSLGRGYGNQPQH
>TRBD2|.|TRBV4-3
ASSQDRGDYEQY
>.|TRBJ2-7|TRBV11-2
ASTRRGVPTGGVHEQY
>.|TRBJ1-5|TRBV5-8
ASSLVWGRGNQPQH
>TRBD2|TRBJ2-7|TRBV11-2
ASSPPPGQRGEQY
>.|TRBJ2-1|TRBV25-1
ASSDTAITYNEQF
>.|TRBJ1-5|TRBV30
AWSVRGRGSYQPQH
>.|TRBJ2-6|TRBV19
ASSGQSGSGANVLA
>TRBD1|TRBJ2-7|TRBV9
ASSPHGDRGGEQY
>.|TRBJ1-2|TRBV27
ATAPSGQGSYGYT
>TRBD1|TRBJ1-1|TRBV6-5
ASSYSRGRSTEAF
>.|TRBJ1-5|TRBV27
ASRLTGSQPQH
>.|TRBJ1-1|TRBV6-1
ASSELGDTEAF
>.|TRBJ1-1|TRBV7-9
ASSLAEAF
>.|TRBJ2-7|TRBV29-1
SISPGAPTGQQY
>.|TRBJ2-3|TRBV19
ASSTVASTDTQY
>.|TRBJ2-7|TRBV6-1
ASSESWVGAIYEQY
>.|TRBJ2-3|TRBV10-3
ATSMADTQY